This TCR beta chain was sequenced for a study of shared clonotypes between healthy human individuals. The germline V gene encodes CDR1 SGHRS and CDR2 YFSETQ. V was pared by 4 bases and J by 7 bases, with 4 bases of the junction left unmatched. The CDR3 extends over 13 amino acids. The assay was immunoSEQ multiplex PCR, and TCRdb's table has in-frame clones only and misses some. The sample includes about 1.1 million clones, around 78% of them seen just once. Sequences were obtained from memory CD4+ T cells from PBMCs. Documented subset: CD45RA-negative fraction. This TCR was sampled from a man younger than 35 in good health. Some clones in this sample may be carry-over from other donors' samples. This rearrangement joins TRBV5-1 to TRBJ1-5; 8 bases match TRBD1. In DNA, the CDR3 is TGCGCCAGCAGCCGGACAGGGCAACAGCCCCAGCATTTT. Protein sequence: CASSRTGQQPQHF. Full variable domain (rest looked up from reference TRBV5-1 and TRBJ1-5): KAGVTQTPRYLIKTRGQQVTLSCSPISGHRSVSWYQQTPGQGLQFLFEYFSETQRNKGNFPGRFSGRQFSNSRSEMNVSTLELGDSALYLCASSRTGQQPQHFGDGTRLSIL.